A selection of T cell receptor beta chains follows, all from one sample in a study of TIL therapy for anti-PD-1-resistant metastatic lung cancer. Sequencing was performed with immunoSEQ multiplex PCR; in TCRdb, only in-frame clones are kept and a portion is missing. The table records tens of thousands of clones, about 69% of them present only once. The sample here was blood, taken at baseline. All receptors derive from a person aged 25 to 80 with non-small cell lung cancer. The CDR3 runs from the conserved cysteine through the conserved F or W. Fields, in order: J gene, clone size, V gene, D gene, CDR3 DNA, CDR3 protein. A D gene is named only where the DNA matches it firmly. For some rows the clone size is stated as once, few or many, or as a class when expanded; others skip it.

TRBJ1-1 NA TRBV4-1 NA TGCGCCAGCAGCCAGGGAGTCACTGAAGCTTTCTTT CASSQGVTEAFF
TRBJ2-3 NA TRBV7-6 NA TGTGCCAGCAGCCAGGACACTCAAGCCACAGATACGCAGTATTTT CASSQDTQATDTQYF
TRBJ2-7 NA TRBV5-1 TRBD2 TGCGCCAGCAGCTTACGCGGGAGCCTCTACGAGCAGTACTTC CASSLRGSLYEQYF
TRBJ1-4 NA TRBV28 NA TGTGCCAGCAGACGAAAGATACTGGGAACTAATGAAAAACTGTTTTTT CASRRKILGTNEKLFF
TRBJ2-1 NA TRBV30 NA TGTGCCTGGAGAAGAGGTTTCGATGAGCAGTTCTTC CAWRRGFDEQFF
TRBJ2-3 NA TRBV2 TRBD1 TGTGCCAGCAGTGAGTCGCCCGGACAGGGGTTGATGCAAGATACGCAGTATTTT CASSESPGQGLMQDTQYF
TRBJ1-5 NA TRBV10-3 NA TGTGCCATCAGTGAGAGAGATTATCAGCCCCAGCATTTT CAISERDYQPQHF
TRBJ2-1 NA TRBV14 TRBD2 TGTGCCAGCAGCCGGGACTACAATGAGTGGCAGTTCTTC CASSRDYNEWQFF
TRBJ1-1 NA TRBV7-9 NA TGTGCCAGCAGCCTAATCTTGGGTCCTACTGAAGCTTTCTTT CASSLILGPTEAFF
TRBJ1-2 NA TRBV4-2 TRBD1 TGTGCCAGCAGCCAAGTCCAGGGGGACAATTATGGCTACACCTTC CASSQVQGDNYGYTF
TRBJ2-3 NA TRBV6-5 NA TGTGCCAGCAGTTACTCGAAAGGAGCCCGGGATACGCAGTATTTT CASSYSKGARDTQYF
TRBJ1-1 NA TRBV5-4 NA TGTGCCAGCAGCTTGGCCGGGCGGGGAACTGAAGCTTTCTTT CASSLAGRGTEAFF
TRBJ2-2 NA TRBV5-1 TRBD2 TGCGCCAGCAGCTTTGGACTAGCCAACACCGGGGAGCTGTTTTTT CASSFGLANTGELFF
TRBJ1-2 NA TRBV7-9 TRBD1 TGTGCCAGCAGCTTAGTAGGGGGGGACAGCGACTTAGCTAACTATGGCTACACCTTC CASSLVGGDSDLANYGYTF
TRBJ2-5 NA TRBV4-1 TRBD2 TGCGCCAGCAGCCAAGGGGTTTATATAGCGGGGGTAGAGACCCAGTACTTC CASSQGVYIAGVETQYF
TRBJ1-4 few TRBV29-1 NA TGCAGCGTCCTAGAAGTTGCAACTAATGAAAAACTGTTTTTT CSVLEVATNEKLFF
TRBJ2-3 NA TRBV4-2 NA TGTGCCAGCAGCCGGTCCCTAGGACAGAATACAGATACGCAGTATTTT CASSRSLGQNTDTQYF
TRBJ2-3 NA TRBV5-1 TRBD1 TGCGCCAGCAGCTTGGCCGGGACAGGGTTAGAAGATACGCAGTATTTT CASSLAGTGLEDTQYF
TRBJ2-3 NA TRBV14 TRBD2 TGTGCCAGCAGCCAAGATCTGGGGCTAGCGGGAATTGGCACAGATACGCAGTATTTT CASSQDLGLAGIGTDTQYF
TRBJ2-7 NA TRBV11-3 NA TGTGCCAGCAGCTCCAGACCGGCCCCCTCCTACGAGCAGTACTTC CASSSRPAPSYEQYF
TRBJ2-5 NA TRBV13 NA TGTGCCAGCAGCTGGGGACGGGTTCAAGAGACCCAGTACTTC CASSWGRVQETQYF
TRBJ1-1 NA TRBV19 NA TGTGCCAGTAGTATAAGACAGGACACTGAAGCTTTCTTT CASSIRQDTEAFF
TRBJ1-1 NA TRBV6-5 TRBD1 TGTGCCAGCAGTCACGGACAGGCACCTGAAGCTTTCTTT CASSHGQAPEAFF
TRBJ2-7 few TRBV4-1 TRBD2 TGCGCCAGCAGCCCTTCAGCGGGAGCGACCTACGAGCAGTACTTC CASSPSAGATYEQYF
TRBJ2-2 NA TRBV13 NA TGTGCCAGCAGGGTCCCGAACACCGGGGAGCTGTTTTTT CASRVPNTGELFF
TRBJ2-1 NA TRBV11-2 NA TGTGCCAGCAACGACCCCACCCTAGCTGTTAATGAGCAGTTCTTC CASNDPTLAVNEQFF
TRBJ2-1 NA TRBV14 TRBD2 TGTGCCAGCAGCCTCATTATGCCGGGACTAGCGGGGGTTGAGCAGTTCTTC CASSLIMPGLAGVEQFF
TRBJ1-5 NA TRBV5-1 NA TGCGCCAGCAGCTTCGGGGGGGACCAGCCCCAGCATTTT CASSFGGDQPQHF
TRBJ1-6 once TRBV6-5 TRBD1 TGTGCCAGCGCCGGGACAGGGAGTTCACCCCTCCACTTT CASAGTGSSPLHF
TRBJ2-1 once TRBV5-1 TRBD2 TGCGCCAGCAGCTTTAGCGGGGGGGCCTACAATGAGCAGTTCTTC CASSFSGGAYNEQFF
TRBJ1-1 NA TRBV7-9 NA TGTGCCAGTGGAGTACAGGGCCCGAACACTGAAGCTTTCTTT CASGVQGPNTEAFF
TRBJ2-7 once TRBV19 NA TGTGCCAGTAGCAAAGGACCGACTGGCTCCTACGAGCAGTACTTC CASSKGPTGSYEQYF
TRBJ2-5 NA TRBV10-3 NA TGTGCCATCAGTGAGTCAGACCCCCGGACCCAGTACTTC CAISESDPRTQYF
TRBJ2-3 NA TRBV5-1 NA TGCGCCAGCAGCTTAAGACCCGAGGGTGGCACAGATACGCAGTATTTT CASSLRPEGGTDTQYF
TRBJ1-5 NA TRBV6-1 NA TGTGCCAGCAGTGAAGCAGGGGGTTGGGGATCGTGGGTTCAGCCCCAGCATTTT CASSEAGGWGSWVQPQHF
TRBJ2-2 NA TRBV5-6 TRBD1 TGTGCCAGCAGCTCTATGGGACAGCCGAACACCGGGGAGCTGTTTTTT CASSSMGQPNTGELFF
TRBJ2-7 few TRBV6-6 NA TGTGCCTCCCTCGGTGGCAACTCCTACGAGCAGTACTTC CASLGGNSYEQYF